These 14 T cell receptor beta chains originate from one sample sequenced in a study of T cells after posttransplantation cyclophosphamide. The protocol was immunoSEQ multiplex PCR, while the TCRdb copy is restricted to in-frame clones and leaves out a portion. The sample includes more than 40,000 clones, none of them occurring once. Specimen: PBMCs. The receptor source for this set is a man aged 35 to 55 in good health, CMV-negative, and a related stem cell transplant donor.

The sample holds many counts of this clone. The chain carries TRBV11-1 and TRBJ2-1, with TRBD2 as a possible D gene (7 bases). The CDR3 runs to 17 residues. The V end lost 1 base, the J end lost 9 bases, and 22 bases lay between the germline ends. Germline assignment: CDR1 SGHAT and CDR2 FQDESV (reference sequence). The CDR3 loop reads CASSLVRRGGGVTEQFF. CDR3 DNA: TGTGCCAGCAGCTTAGTAAGGAGAGGGGGGGGCGTCACTGAGCAGTTCTTC.

This clone showed up many times. This sequence joins TRBV11-2 and TRBJ2-2; D call uncertain. The CDR3 covers 15 residues. V was trimmed by 4 bases and J by 1 base, leaving 10 bases between them. CDR1 SGHAT and CDR2 FQNNGV come from the germline V gene. The CDR3: CASSSYDMNTGELFF. In DNA form, the CDR3 reads TGTGCCAGCAGCTCCTATGATATGAACACCGGGGAGCTGTTTTTT.

This clone has ten or more counts. The chain couples TRBV7-7 to TRBJ2-6; D is uncertain. CDR1 is SSHAT, CDR2 FNYEAQ, per germline (reference sequence). This CDR3 has 19 amino acids. V lost 5 bases to trimming and J lost 4 bases, with 24 bases between them. The CDR3 nucleotides are TGTGCCAGCAGCGCTAAGATCGGGTCAGTCCCTGCGGGGGCCAACGTCCTGACTTTC. Protein product: CASSAKIGSVPAGANVLTF.

This clone has a count of ten or more. V usage is TRBV27 and J usage is TRBJ1-1; 9 bases fit TRBD1. This CDR3 comprises 17 residues. The J segment lost 1 base and the V segment lost 6 bases, leaving 12 bases of the junction unmatched. From germline, CDR1 is MNHEY and CDR2 SMNVEV (reference sequence). This chain's CDR3 is CASSPGTGRPRNTEAFF. The CDR3 DNA reads TGTGCCAGCAGCCCCGGGACAGGGCGGCCAAGGAACACTGAAGCTTTCTTT.

This clone was seen repeatedly, ten times or more. The V and J genes are TRBV5-1 and TRBJ2-1; 8 positions match TRBD2. Trimming took 1 base from V and 5 from J; bases not matched to a gene: 11. The length of the CDR3 is 17 residues. Germline V lookup: CDR1 SGHRS, CDR2 YFSETQ. The CDR3 sequence is CASSLTSSGGLHNEQFF. For the CDR3, the DNA is TGCGCCAGCAGCTTGACATCCTCGGGAGGGCTTCACAATGAGCAGTTCTTC.

There are many counts of this clone. The V gene is TRBV2, the J gene TRBJ2-3, with a weak D call TRBD2 (5 bases). CDR3 length: 15 residues. The V and J ends lost 6 bases and 2 bases respectively, with 15 bases between them. The germline CDR1 and CDR2 sequences are SNHLY and FYNNEI. This CDR3 is CASSRTGTDTDTQYF. DNA for the CDR3: TGTGCCAGCAGCCGAACGGGAACCGACACAGATACGCAGTATTTT.

The table lists this clone with many counts. V gene TRBV15 combines with J gene TRBJ1-5; 8 nucleotides agree with TRBD1. The germline V gene has CDR1 LNHNV and CDR2 YYDKDF (reference sequence). CDR3 size: 15 residues. V lost 4 bases to trimming and J lost 5 bases; unmatched junction nucleotides: 7. Here the CDR3 reads CATSTGQGGYQPQHF. The CDR3 DNA is TGTGCCACCAGCACCGGACAGGGAGGGTATCAGCCCCAGCATTTT. The entire variable domain, with the rest obtained from reference TRBV15 and TRBJ1-5, is as follows: DAMVIQNPRYQVTQFGKPVTLSCSQTLNHNVMYWYQQKSSQAPKLLFHYYDKDFNNEADTPDNFQSRRPNTSFCFLDIRSPGLGDTAMYLCATSTGQGGYQPQHFGDGTRLSIL.

This clone was observed at least ten times. The CDR3 region is CASSLAPGYGYEQYF. The CDR3 nucleotides read TGTGCCAGCAGCTTGGCACCCGGTTACGGCTACGAGCAGTACTTC. This chain links TRBV5-4 with TRBJ2-7, with unresolved D. V was clipped by 0 bases and J by 3 bases, with 13 bases between them. Per the germline V gene, CDR1 is SGHNT and CDR2 is YYREEE (reference sequence). The CDR3 consists of 15 residues.

This clone occurred many times. This rearrangement joins TRBV30 to TRBJ2-3; tentative D call: TRBD2 (6 bases). There are 15 residues in the CDR3. Germline CDR1 is GTSNPN and CDR2 is SVGIG (reference sequence). Trimming took 0 bases from V and 3 from J, leaving 13 bases between them. This chain's CDR3 is CAWSVLAGTTDTQYF. The CDR3 DNA reads as TGTGCCTGGAGTGTACTTGCGGGAACTACAGATACGCAGTATTTT. The full variable domain, rest sourced from reference TRBV30 and TRBJ2-3, is SQTIHQWPATLVQPVGSPLSLECTVEGTSNPNLYWYRQAAGRGLQLLFYSVGIGQISSEVPQNLSASRPQDRQFILSSKKLLLSDSGFYLCAWSVLAGTTDTQYFGPGTRLTVL.

This chain joins TRBV27 and TRBJ2-5; 7 bases align to TRBD2. The J call may be mistaken, given a closer DNA end match to TRBJ2-7. CDR3 length equals 16 residues. From germline, CDR1 is MNHEY and CDR2 SMNVEV (reference sequence). This CDR3 reads CASKKARREIAYEQYF. The CDR3 DNA sequence: TGTGCCAGCAAAAAAGCCAGGCGGGAGATAGCCTACGAGCAGTACTTC.

There are many counts of this clone. V and J are TRBV11-1 and TRBJ2-3; 12 positions match TRBD2. The germline CDR1 and CDR2 sequences are SGHAT and FQDESV (reference sequence). V was clipped by 1 base and J by 6 bases; unmatched bases: 5. The CDR3 sequence is 16 residues long. For the CDR3, the DNA is TGTGCCAGCAGCTTAGTTCCTAGCGGGAGGGCGGATACGCAGTATTTT. This encodes CASSLVPSGRADTQYF.

This clone has at least ten counts. The CDR3 sequence is CASSAGGQGFYEQYF. CDR3 coding DNA: TGTGCCAGCAGCGCAGGCGGACAGGGGTTCTACGAGCAGTACTTC. The chain links TRBV5-6 to TRBJ2-7, with 9 nucleotides matching TRBD1. This CDR3 is built from 15 residues. With 4 bases clipped from V and 3 bases from J, the junction kept 8 bases outside the gene matches. Germline CDR1 and CDR2: SGHDT and YYEEEE.

This clone was picked up many times. This chain links TRBV27 with TRBJ2-7, with a possible D match to TRBD2 (6 bases). V was trimmed by 6 bases and J by 1 base, leaving 13 bases between them. The CDR3 sequence is 14 residues long. Germline lookup yields CDR1 MNHEY and CDR2 SMNVEV (reference sequence). The CDR3 coding sequence is TGTGCCAGCAGGCCGCAACTAGCATCCTACGAGCAGTACTTC. The encoded protein is CASRPQLASYEQYF.

This clone was detected many times. V usage is TRBV4-1 and J usage is TRBJ2-7; perhaps TRBD2 as D (5 bases). Trimming removed 4 bases at V and 4 bases at J, with 17 bases between. The CDR3 length is 15 residues. Per germline, CDR1 MGHRA and CDR2 YSYEKL. The CDR3, as DNA: TGCGCCAGCAGCCGACTCTTCGGGGAAATTTACGAGCAGTACTTC. Protein sequence: CASSRLFGEIYEQYF.